This is a list of T cell receptor beta chains from one sample in a study of blood T cell repertoires in COVID-19. TCRdb's table, derived via immunoSEQ multiplex PCR, lists solely in-frame clones and lacks some. The repertoire consists of tens of thousands of clones, with more than 75% occurring once and the leading ten covering 24%. Sequenced material: peripheral blood. The receptors here all came from a man in his fifties with active or convalescent COVID-19. The CDR3 runs from the conserved cysteine through the conserved F or W. The D gene is left open where the match is weak. Only some rows state a clone size, as once, few, many or a class for expanded clones.

TRBJ2-1 | TRBV27 | . | few | CASSPRRDSYNEQFF | TGTGCCAGCAGTCCCCGGAGGGACTCCTACAATGAGCAGTTCTTC
TRBJ2-6 | TRBV5-4 | TRBD1 | . | CASSPGQGTSGANVLTF | TGTGCCAGCAGCCCAGGACAGGGGACCTCTGGGGCCAACGTCCTGACTTTC
TRBJ2-7 | TRBV7-3 | TRBD1 | . | CASSSGQGAGEQYF | TGTGCCAGCAGCTCCGGACAGGGGGCGGGGGAGCAGTACTTC
TRBJ2-4 | TRBV11-3 | . | few | CASSNLAKNIQYF | TGTGCCAGCAGCAACTTAGCCAAAAACATTCAGTACTTC
TRBJ2-1 | TRBV5-4 | TRBD1 | once | CASSLQGAYNEQFF | TGTGCCAGCAGTTTACAGGGGGCGTACAATGAGCAGTTCTTC
TRBJ2-3 | TRBV11-3 | . | medium-sized | CASSLPPADTQYF | TGTGCCAGCAGCTTACCCCCCGCAGATACGCAGTATTTT
TRBJ2-1 | TRBV3-1/TRBV3-2 | . | . | CASSHLEGEQFF | TGTGCCAGCAGCCATCTCGAGGGTGAGCAGTTCTTC
TRBJ1-3 | TRBV6-5 | . | . | CASSPPGGAGNTIYF | TGTGCCAGCAGTCCCCCTGGGGGGGCTGGAAACACCATATATTTT
TRBJ1-6 | TRBV3-1/TRBV3-2 | TRBD1 | . | CASSQDARWAGGGSSYNSPLHF | TGTGCCAGCAGCCAAGATGCAAGGTGGGCAGGGGGTGGTAGCTCCTATAATTCACCCCTCCACTTT
TRBJ2-3 | TRBV7-9 | TRBD2 | . | CASSPSGGGSDTQYF | TGTGCCAGCAGCCCAAGCGGGGGTGGTTCAGATACGCAGTATTTT
TRBJ2-7 | TRBV10-3 | TRBD2 | . | CAISGTSGAYEQYF | TGTGCCATTTCAGGGACTAGCGGGGCCTACGAGCAGTACTTC
TRBJ1-2 | TRBV6-1 | . | . | CASSEIQGRIGYTF | TGTGCCAGCAGTGAAATACAGGGTAGGATCGGCTACACCTTC
TRBJ1-1 | TRBV7-9 | TRBD1 | . | CASSFPGGSTSEAFF | TGTGCCAGCAGCTTTCCAGGGGGATCGACTTCTGAAGCTTTCTTT
TRBJ2-1 | TRBV12-3/TRBV12-4 | . | . | CASSSNNEQFF | TGTGCCAGCAGTTCTAACAATGAGCAGTTCTTC
TRBJ1-1 | TRBV14 | . | . | CASSQAGVTEAFF | TGTGCCAGCAGCCAGGCAGGGGTAACTGAAGCTTTCTTT
TRBJ1-1 | TRBV7-9 | . | . | CASSLKGAEAFF | TGTGCCAGCAGCTTGAAAGGGGCTGAAGCTTTCTTT
TRBJ1-2 | TRBV29-1 | . | . | CSVRFGIYGYTF | TGCAGCGTTCGCTTCGGTATCTATGGCTACACCTTC
TRBJ2-1 | TRBV2 | TRBD2 | few | CASSGALREGLRFF | TGTGCCAGCAGCGGAGCTTTACGGGAGGGCCTCAGATTCTTC
TRBJ2-1 | TRBV7-7 | TRBD1 | . | CASSYGDSLYNEQFF | TGTGCCAGCAGCTACGGGGACAGTTTGTACAATGAGCAGTTCTTC
TRBJ1-4 | TRBV7-9 | TRBD1 | . | CASSFRDRGEKLFF | TGTGCCAGCAGCTTCCGGGACAGGGGTGAAAAACTGTTTTTT
TRBJ2-7 | TRBV30 | . | . | CAWSVGQGGYEQYF | TGTGCCTGGAGTGTAGGACAGGGAGGGTACGAGCAGTACTTC
TRBJ1-3 | TRBV28 | . | once | CASSLLGGAGGNTIYF | TGTGCCAGCAGTTTACTTGGGGGGGCAGGAGGAAACACCATATATTTT
TRBJ2-5 | TRBV28 | . | . | CASSLLETQYF | TGTGCCAGCAGTCTCCTAGAGACCCAGTACTTC
TRBJ1-1 | TRBV28 | TRBD1 | . | CATTGQMNTEAFF | TGTGCCACCACGGGACAGATGAACACTGAAGCTTTCTTT
TRBJ1-3 | TRBV5-4 | TRBD1 | . | CASSRGAGQDPGNTIYF | TGTGCCAGCAGCCGAGGGGCGGGACAGGATCCTGGAAACACCATATATTTT
TRBJ1-3 | TRBV5-1 | . | . | CASSLVQGLGNTIYF | TGCGCCAGCAGCTTGGTCCAGGGCTTGGGAAACACCATATATTTT
TRBJ2-6 | TRBV7-9 | . | . | CAGSWGQPSGANVLTF | TGTGCCGGCTCCTGGGGGCAGCCCTCTGGGGCCAACGTCCTGACTTTC
TRBJ1-2 | TRBV2 | TRBD1 | . | CASRYRGGNYGYTF | TGTGCCAGCAGGTACAGGGGGGGGAACTATGGCTACACCTTC
TRBJ1-2 | TRBV7-9 | TRBD1 | . | CASSLGQGEPFGGYTF | TGTGCCAGCAGCTTAGGACAGGGGGAGCCCTTCGGGGGCTACACCTTC
TRBJ1-5 | TRBV7-8 | . | . | CASSLQAGSNQPQHF | TGTGCCAGCAGCTTACAGGCGGGTAGCAATCAGCCCCAGCATTTT
TRBJ1-2 | TRBV29-1 | TRBD1 | . | CSTQLGTAYGYTF | TGCAGCACCCAGCTTGGGACAGCCTATGGCTACACCTTC
TRBJ2-5 | TRBV4-1 | TRBD1 | . | CASNDRDRGHETQYF | TGCGCCAGCAATGATAGGGACAGGGGTCACGAGACCCAGTACTTC
TRBJ2-1 | TRBV5-8 | TRBD1 | . | CASSLGQGMGNEQFF | TGTGCCAGCAGCTTGGGACAGGGGATGGGCAATGAGCAGTTCTTC
TRBJ2-2 | TRBV10-3 | TRBD1 | . | CAISGVAGGNTGELFF | TGTGCCATCAGTGGGGTGGCAGGGGGCAACACCGGGGAGCTGTTTTTT
TRBJ2-1 | TRBV9 | TRBD2 | . | CASSALAGVQNEQFF | TGTGCCAGCAGCGCTCTAGCGGGAGTTCAGAATGAGCAGTTCTTC
TRBJ2-1 | TRBV19 | TRBD1 | . | CASMDRVTYYNEQFF | TGTGCCAGCATGGACAGGGTGACCTATTACAATGAGCAGTTCTTC
TRBJ2-1 | TRBV5-1 | . | . | CASGGRGPKGSYNEQFF | TGCGCCAGCGGGGGCCGGGGCCCCAAGGGCTCCTACAATGAGCAGTTCTTC
TRBJ1-1 | TRBV2 | TRBD1 | . | CASSVDRAPSTEAFF | TGTGCCAGCAGTGTTGACAGGGCTCCTAGCACTGAAGCTTTCTTT
TRBJ2-1 | TRBV28 | TRBD1 | . | CASSRGQGGSSEQFF | TGTGCCAGCAGCCGGGGACAGGGGGGATCCAGTGAGCAGTTCTTC
TRBJ2-2 | TRBV5-4 | TRBD1 | . | CASSLGTGGYTGELFF | TGTGCCAGCAGCTTGGGGACAGGGGGTTATACCGGGGAGCTGTTTTTT
TRBJ1-3 | TRBV30 | . | . | CAWTLRISGNTIYF | TGTGCCTGGACGCTCAGGATCTCTGGAAACACCATATATTTT
TRBJ2-2 | TRBV5-1 | . | . | CASSLVWGRNTGELFF | TGCGCCAGCAGCTTGGTGTGGGGGCGTAACACCGGGGAGCTGTTTTTT
TRBJ2-1 | TRBV27 | . | . | CASSFGGSPYNEQFF | TGTGCCAGCAGTTTTGGTGGGAGCCCCTACAATGAGCAGTTCTTC
TRBJ1-2 | TRBV7-2 | TRBD1 | . | CASSLGTGDGYTF | TGTGCCAGCAGCTTAGGGACAGGGGATGGCTACACCTTC
TRBJ1-4 | TRBV7-9 | TRBD1 | . | CASSLVTGANEKLFF | TGTGCCAGCAGCTTGGTGACAGGGGCGAATGAAAAACTGTTTTTT
TRBJ2-3 | TRBV6-2/TRBV6-3 | TRBD2 | . | CASSYLAGGGPDTQYF | TGTGCCAGCAGTTACTTAGCGGGAGGAGGTCCAGATACGCAGTATTTT
TRBJ2-5 | TRBV2 | . | few | CASSKISSLETQYF | TGTGCCAGCAGTAAAATTAGTTCGTTAGAGACCCAGTACTTC
TRBJ2-5 | TRBV5-6 | . | . | CASSATEQETQYF | TGTGCCAGCAGCGCCACAGAACAAGAGACCCAGTACTTC